A single T cell receptor (beta chain) is shown here with its context. This clonotype has at least ten counts. This receptor's antigen is unknown. Nothing much larger sits one base from this clone, and base qualities are not available. These data belong to a study of CD8+CD57+ T cells in acquired aplastic anemia (dated by TCRdb to between 2018 and 2020). Regarding the research as a whole: On average, sorted CD4+ and CD8+ cells yielded approximately 3 ug of extracted DNA, with a range of about 0.19 to 30 ug. CD8+CD57+ expansion was defined as a frequency above the mean frequency observed in healthy subjects.

Expansion of CD8+CD57+ cells had been shown by flow cytometry in the patients chosen for sequencing. All patients had severe acquired aplastic anemia diagnosed by International Study of Aplastic Anemia and Agranulocytosis and Camitta criteria. At the time blood was sampled, none of the patients had received any therapy. In this study, sorted CD4+ and CD8+ T cells from the blood of healthy subjects and of severe aplastic anemia patients had their TCR repertoires deep-sequenced. Patients were enrolled in the USA under clinicaltrials.gov protocols 00001620, 01623167, 00001397, 00071045, 00081523 and 00961064. Ficoll-Paque density gradient centrifugation was used to isolate peripheral blood mononuclear cells. CD4+ and CD8+ T cells were sorted by FACS or magnetic beads before DNA extraction. Overall study results and their limits: No significant difference in CD8+ Simpson's diversity was found between patients and healthy controls (P=0.060). Although under 35 CD8+ CDR3 sequences were shared by patients and controls, these sequences appeared highly expressed in patients and within the immunodominant clones of patients.

Profiling of TCR beta VDJ combinations and CDR3 sequences used genomic DNA as the template. An Illumina HiSeq 2000 was the platform used for TCR repertoire sequencing. The source study handled its data this way. Repertoire assessment relied on Simpson's diversity index, CDR3 size and DJ length profiles, and TRBV/TRBJ rearrangement plots. Whichever DNA sequence was most abundant in the deep sequencing data was defined as the immunodominant clone. CDR3 amino acid sequences were checked for sharing across subjects and were also compared against the VDJdb database and published repertoires. Using fastp trimming at Q25 and MiXCR clonotype assembly, TCRdb reanalyzed the public sequencing data and kept in-frame beta chains. Each CDR3 protein appears once, grouped with its most common genes and DNA. TCRdb, not the original authors, processed these V and J calls. In this sample the table shows under 200,000 distinct CDR3 sequences, approximately 48% of which occur a single time. 1.8% of the sample lies in the top ten.

The CDR3 goes from the cysteine to the phenylalanine over 16 residues. Solely the CDR3 DNA is kept, with 48 bases framed from the first base. CDR1 LGHDT and CDR2 YNNKEL are derived from the germline V gene (reference sequence). V is cut by 2 bases and J by 4 bases, and the space between the germline ends is 18 bases. The sample consisted of sorted CD4+, CD8+, or CD8+CD57+ T cells (not recorded which) from PBMCs. The rearranged chain carries TRBV3-1 and TRBJ2-7; TRBD2 is perhaps the D gene, given 5 matching bases. This receptor was taken from a human donor with aplastic anemia. The CDR3 loop reads CASSQSRRAGGYEQYF. At the DNA level, the sequence is TGTGCCAGCAGCCAATCTCGGCGGGCGGGCGGTTACGAGCAGTACTTC.